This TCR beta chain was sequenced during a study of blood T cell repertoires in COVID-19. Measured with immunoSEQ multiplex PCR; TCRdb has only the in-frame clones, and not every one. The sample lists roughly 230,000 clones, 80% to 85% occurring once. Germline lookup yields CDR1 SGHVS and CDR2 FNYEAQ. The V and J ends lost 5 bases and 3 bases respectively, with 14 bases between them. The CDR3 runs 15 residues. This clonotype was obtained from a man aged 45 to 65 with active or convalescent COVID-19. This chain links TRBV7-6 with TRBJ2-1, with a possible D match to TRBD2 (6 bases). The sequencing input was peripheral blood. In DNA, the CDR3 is TGTGCCAGCAGCCCCTTTGCCGGGAGCTACAATGAGCAGTTCTTC. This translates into CASSPFAGSYNEQFF. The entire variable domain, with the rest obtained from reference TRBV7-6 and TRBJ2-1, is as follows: GAGVSQSPRYKVTKRGQDVALRCDPISGHVSLYWYRQALGQGPEFLTYFNYEAQQDKSGLPNDRFSAERPEGSISTLTIQRTEQRDSAMYRCASSPFAGSYNEQFFGPGTRLTVL.